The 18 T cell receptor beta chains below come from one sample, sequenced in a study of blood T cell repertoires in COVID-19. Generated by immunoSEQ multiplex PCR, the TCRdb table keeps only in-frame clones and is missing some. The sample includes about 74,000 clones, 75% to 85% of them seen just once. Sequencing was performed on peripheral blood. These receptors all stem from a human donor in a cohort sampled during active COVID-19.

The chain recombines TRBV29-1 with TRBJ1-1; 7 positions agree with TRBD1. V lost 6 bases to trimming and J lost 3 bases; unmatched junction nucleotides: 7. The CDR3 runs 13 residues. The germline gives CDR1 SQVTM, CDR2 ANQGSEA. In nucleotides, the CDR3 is TGCAGCGTACGACAGGGAGGAGACACTGAAGCTTTCTTT. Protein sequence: CSVRQGGDTEAFF.

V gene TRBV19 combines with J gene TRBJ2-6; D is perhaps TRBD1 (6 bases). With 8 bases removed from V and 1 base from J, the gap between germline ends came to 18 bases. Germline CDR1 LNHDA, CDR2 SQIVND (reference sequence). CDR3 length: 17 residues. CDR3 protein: CASHRGPGDSGANVLTF. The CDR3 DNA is TGTGCCAGTCATCGGGGTCCAGGGGATTCTGGGGCCAACGTCCTGACTTTC.

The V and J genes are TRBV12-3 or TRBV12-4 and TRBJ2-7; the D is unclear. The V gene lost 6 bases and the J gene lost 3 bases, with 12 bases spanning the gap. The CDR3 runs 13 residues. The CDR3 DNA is TGTGCCAGCAGCCCAAGACTGAGCTACGAGCAGTACTTC. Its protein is CASSPRLSYEQYF.

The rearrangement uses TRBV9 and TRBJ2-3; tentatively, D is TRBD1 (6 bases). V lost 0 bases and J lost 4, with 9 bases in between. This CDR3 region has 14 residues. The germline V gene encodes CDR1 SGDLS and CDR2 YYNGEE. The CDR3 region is CASSVARGSDTQYF. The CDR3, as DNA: TGTGCCAGCAGCGTAGCCAGGGGTTCAGATACGCAGTATTTT.

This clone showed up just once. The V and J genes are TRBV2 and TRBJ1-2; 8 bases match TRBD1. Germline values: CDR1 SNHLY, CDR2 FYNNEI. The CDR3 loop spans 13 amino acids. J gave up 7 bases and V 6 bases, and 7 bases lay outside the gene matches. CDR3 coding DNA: TGTGCCAGCAGCCCCGACAGGGGTGGTGGCTACACCTTC. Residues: CASSPDRGGGYTF.

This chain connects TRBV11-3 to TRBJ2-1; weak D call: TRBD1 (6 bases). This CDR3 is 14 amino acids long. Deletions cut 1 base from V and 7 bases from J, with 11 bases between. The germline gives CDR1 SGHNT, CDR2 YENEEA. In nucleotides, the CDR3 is TGTGCCAGCAGCTTAGGGGACATGGGAAATGAGCAGTTCTTC. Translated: CASSLGDMGNEQFF.

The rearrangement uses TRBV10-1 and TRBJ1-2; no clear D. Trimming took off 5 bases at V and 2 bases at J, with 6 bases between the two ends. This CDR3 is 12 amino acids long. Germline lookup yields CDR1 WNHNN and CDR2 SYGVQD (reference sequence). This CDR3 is CASSPGNYGYTF. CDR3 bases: TGCGCCAGCAGTCCCGGGAACTATGGCTACACCTTC.

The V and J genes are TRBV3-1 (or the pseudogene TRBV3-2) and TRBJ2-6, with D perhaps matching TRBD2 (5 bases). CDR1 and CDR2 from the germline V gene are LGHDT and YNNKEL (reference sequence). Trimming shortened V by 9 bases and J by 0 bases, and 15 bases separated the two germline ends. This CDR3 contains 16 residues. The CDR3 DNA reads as TGTGCCAGTGGGCGAGGCAGCGGCTCTGGGGCCAACGTCCTGACTTTC. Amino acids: CASGRGSGSGANVLTF.

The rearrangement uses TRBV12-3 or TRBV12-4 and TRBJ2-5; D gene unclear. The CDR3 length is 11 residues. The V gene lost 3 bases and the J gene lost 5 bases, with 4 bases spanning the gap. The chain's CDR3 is CASSLRETQYF. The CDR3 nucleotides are TGTGCCAGCAGTTTGAGGGAGACCCAGTACTTC.

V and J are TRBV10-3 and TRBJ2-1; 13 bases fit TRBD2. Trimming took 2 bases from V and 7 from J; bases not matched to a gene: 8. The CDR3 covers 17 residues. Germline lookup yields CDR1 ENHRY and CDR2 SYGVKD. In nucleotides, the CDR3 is TGTGCCATCAGTGAGGGACTAGCGGGAGTAACTGGTAATGAGCAGTTCTTC. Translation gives CAISEGLAGVTGNEQFF.

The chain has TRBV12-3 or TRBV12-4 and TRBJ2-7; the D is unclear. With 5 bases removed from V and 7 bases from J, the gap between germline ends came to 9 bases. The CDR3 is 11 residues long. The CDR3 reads CASSPSTEQYF. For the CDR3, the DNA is TGTGCCAGCAGTCCTTCTACGGAGCAGTACTTC.

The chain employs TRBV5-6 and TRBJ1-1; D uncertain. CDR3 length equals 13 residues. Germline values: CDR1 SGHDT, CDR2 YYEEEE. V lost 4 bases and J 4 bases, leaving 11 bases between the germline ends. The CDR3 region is CASSLSVGTEAFF. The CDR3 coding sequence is TGTGCCAGCAGCCTAAGCGTGGGCACTGAAGCTTTCTTT.

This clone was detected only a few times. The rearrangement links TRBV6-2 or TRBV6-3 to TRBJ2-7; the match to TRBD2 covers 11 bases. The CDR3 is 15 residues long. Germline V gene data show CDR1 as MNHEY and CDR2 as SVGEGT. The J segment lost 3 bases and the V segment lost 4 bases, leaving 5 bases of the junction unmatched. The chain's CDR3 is CASSSTSGIGYEQYF. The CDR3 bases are TGTGCCAGCAGTTCGACTAGCGGGATTGGCTACGAGCAGTACTTC.

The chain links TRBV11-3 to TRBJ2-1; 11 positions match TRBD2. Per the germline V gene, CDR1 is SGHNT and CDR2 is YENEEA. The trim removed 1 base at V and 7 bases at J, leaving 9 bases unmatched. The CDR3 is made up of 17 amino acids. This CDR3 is CASSLAGVAGGRNEQFF. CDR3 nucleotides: TGTGCCAGCAGCTTAGCAGGGGTAGCGGGAGGGAGGAATGAGCAGTTCTTC.

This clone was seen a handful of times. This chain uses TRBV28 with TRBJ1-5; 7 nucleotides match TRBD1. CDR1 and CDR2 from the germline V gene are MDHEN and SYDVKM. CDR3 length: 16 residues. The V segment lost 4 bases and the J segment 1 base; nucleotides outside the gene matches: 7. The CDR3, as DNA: TGTGCCAGCAGTTCTTTGACAGGGTCGAGCAATCAGCCCCAGCATTTT. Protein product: CASSSLTGSSNQPQHF. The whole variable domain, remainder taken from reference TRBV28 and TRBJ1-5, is DVKVTQSSRYLVKRTGEKVFLECVQDMDHENMFWYRQDPGLGLRLIYFSYDVKMKEKGDIPEGYSVSREKKERFSLILESASTNQTSMYLCASSSLTGSSNQPQHFGDGTRLSIL.

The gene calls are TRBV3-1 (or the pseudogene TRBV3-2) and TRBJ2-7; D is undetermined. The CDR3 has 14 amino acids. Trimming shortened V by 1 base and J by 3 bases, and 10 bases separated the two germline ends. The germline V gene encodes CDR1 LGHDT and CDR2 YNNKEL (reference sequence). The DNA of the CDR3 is TGTGCCAGCAGCCAAGGCGGCAGATTCTACGAGCAGTACTTC. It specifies CASSQGGRFYEQYF.

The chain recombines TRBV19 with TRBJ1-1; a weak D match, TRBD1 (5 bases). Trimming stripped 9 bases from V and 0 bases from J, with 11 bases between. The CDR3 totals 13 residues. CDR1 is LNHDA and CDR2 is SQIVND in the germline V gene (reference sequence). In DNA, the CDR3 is TGTGCCAGCCGACAGTCTATGAACACTGAAGCTTTCTTT. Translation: CASRQSMNTEAFF. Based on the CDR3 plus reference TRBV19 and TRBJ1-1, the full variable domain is DGGITQSPKYLFRKEGQNVTLSCEQNLNHDAMYWYRQDPGQGLRLIYYSQIVNDFQKGDIAEGYSVSREKKESFPLTVTSAQKNPTAFYLCASRQSMNTEAFFGQGTRLTVV.

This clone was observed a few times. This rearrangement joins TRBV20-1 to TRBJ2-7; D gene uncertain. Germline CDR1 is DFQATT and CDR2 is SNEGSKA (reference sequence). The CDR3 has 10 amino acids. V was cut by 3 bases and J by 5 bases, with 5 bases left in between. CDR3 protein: CSASQDEQYF. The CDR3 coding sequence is TGCAGTGCTAGCCAGGACGAGCAGTACTTC.